This TCR beta chain was identified in a study of blood T cell repertoires in COVID-19. About the research overall: Researchers got acute and convalescent COVID-19 samples from the United States, Italy and Spain. T cells, B-cell-depleted T cells, or PBMCs supplied cDNA or gDNA.

In the original workflow: By means of reference gene primer amplification, nucleated cell counts were estimated. Clones were read by immunoSEQ multiplex PCR, and TCRdb kept only the in-frame ones, dropping some. Clone size and the V and J calls come from that table; the DNA yielded D and trimming. The data show about 100,000 clones, over 80% seen once. This TCR derives from a human donor with active COVID-19. The donor label of this sample is uncertain. Sequencing was carried out using peripheral blood.

The CDR3 DNA follows: TGCGCCAGCAGCTTCACAGGGGATTCTAACTATGGCTACACCTTC. This sequence encodes CASSFTGDSNYGYTF. The chain carries TRBV5-1 and TRBJ1-2, with 7 bases that match TRBD1. The CDR3 is 15 amino acids. V shed 2 bases and J 0 bases; nucleotides not matched to a gene: 4. Germline lookup yields CDR1 SGHRS and CDR2 YFSETQ.